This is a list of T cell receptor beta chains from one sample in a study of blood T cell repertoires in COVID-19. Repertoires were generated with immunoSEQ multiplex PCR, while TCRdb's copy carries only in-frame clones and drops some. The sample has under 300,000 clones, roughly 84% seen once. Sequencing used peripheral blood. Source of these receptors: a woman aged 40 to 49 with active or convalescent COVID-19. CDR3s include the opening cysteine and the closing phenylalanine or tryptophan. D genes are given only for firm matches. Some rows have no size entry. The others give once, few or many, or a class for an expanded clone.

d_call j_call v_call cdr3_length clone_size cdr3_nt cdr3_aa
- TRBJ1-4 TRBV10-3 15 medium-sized TGTGCCATCAGTGAGAGCGGAGTAATTAATGAAAAACTGTTTTTT CAISESGVINEKLFF
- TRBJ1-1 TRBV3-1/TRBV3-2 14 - TGTGCCAGCAGCCATTGGGGGGAGAACACTGAAGCTTTCTTT CASSHWGENTEAFF
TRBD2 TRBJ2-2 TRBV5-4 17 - TGTGCCAGCAGCCAGCGGGCGGGGGGGCAAGTCACCGGGGAGCTGTTTTTT CASSQRAGGQVTGELFF
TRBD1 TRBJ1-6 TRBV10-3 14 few TGTGCCACCTTAGGGGACAGTTTTAATTCACCCCTCCACTTT CATLGDSFNSPLHF
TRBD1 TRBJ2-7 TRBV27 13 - TGTGCCAGCGGGCGGACAGGGGGCTTGGAGCAGTACTTC CASGRTGGLEQYF
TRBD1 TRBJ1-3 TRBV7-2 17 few TGTGCCAGCAGCTTAGGACTTACAGGGGGCCATGGAAACACCATATATTTT CASSLGLTGGHGNTIYF
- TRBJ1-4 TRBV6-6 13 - TGTGCCAGCGCGCGGGTTTACAATGAAAAACTGTTTTTT CASARVYNEKLFF
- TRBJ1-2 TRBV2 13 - TGTGCCAGCAGTGGCAGGGTGGACTATGGCTACACCTTC CASSGRVDYGYTF
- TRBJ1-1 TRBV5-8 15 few TGTGCCAGCAGCTCCCCTCAGGGGTTTTACACTGAAGCTTTCTTT CASSSPQGFYTEAFF
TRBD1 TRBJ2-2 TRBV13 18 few TGTGCCAGCAGCTTAGGCTGGGGACAGGGGGGAAACACCGGGGAGCTGTTTTTT CASSLGWGQGGNTGELFF
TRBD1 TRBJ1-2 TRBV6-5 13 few TGTGCCAGCAGATCCCCAGGGGGCTATGGCTACACCTTC CASRSPGGYGYTF
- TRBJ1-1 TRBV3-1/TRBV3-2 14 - TGTGCCAGCAGCCGATTGGGGGGGGACACTGAAGCTTTCTTT CASSRLGGDTEAFF
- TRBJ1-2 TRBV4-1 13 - TGCGCCAGCAGCCAAGATGGCCCCTCGAGCTACACCTTC CASSQDGPSSYTF
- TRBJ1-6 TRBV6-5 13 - TGTGCCAGCAGTTCCGTCAGGCATTCACCCCTCCACTTT CASSSVRHSPLHF
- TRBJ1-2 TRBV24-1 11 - TGTGCCACCAGTGACCAGCGAAGCTACACCTTC CATSDQRSYTF
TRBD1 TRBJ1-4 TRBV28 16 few TGTGCCAGCAGCCCGCCACTGGGGACAGGGGGTGAAAAACTGTTTTTT CASSPPLGTGGEKLFF
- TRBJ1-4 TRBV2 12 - TGTGCCAGCAGTGTGACAGGATGGGAACTGTTTTTT CASSVTGWELFF
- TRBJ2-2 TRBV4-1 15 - TGCGCCAGCAGCCAGGTACCGGTAATTGAAGGGGAGCTGTTTTTT CASSQVPVIEGELFF
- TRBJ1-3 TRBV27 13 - TGTGCCAGCAGTGGCAGGGCTGGAAACACCATATATTTT CASSGRAGNTIYF
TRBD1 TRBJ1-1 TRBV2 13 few TGTGCCAGCGAGGGACAGGCGAACACTGAAGCTTTCTTT CASEGQANTEAFF
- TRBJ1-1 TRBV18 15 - TGTGCCAGCTCCCTGGGGGGGGCAGGGAACACTGAAGCTTTCTTT CASSLGGAGNTEAFF
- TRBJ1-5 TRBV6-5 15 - TGTGCCAGCAGACGCGGCGGGGGCGGCAATCAGCCCCAGCATTTT CASRRGGGGNQPQHF
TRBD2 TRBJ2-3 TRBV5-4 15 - TGTGCCAGCAGCTTGGCGGGAGGAGGGGTAGATACGCAGTATTTT CASSLAGGGVDTQYF
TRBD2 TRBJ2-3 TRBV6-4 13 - TGTGCCAGCAGCAGCGGGGGAGGAGATACGCAGTATTTT CASSSGGGDTQYF
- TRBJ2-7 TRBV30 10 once TGTGCCTTCGGGGGCTACGAGCAGTACTTC CAFGGYEQYF
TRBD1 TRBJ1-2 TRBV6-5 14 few TGTGCCAGCACCGGACAGGGGGCTCTGAGCGGCTACACCTTC CASTGQGALSGYTF
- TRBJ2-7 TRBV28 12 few TGTGCCAGCAGTTCTAGCTCCTACGAGCAGTACTTC CASSSSSYEQYF
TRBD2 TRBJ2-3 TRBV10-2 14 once TGCGCCAGCAGTGAGGGGGGGGAGGCAGATACGCAGTATTTT CASSEGGEADTQYF
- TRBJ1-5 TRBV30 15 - TGTGCCTGGAGTGTACTAGGGTTGGGCAATCAGCCCCAGCATTTT CAWSVLGLGNQPQHF
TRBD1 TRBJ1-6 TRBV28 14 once TGTGCTGGGAGACAGGGTACCTATAATTCACCCCTCCACTTT CAGRQGTYNSPLHF
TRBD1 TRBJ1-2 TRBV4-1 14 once TGCGCCAGCAGCCAAATACAGGGGTTGGGTGGCTACACCTTC CASSQIQGLGGYTF
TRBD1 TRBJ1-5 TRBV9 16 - TGTGCCAGCAGCGCATCACAGGGGGCCTATGATCTTCCCCAGCATTTT CASSASQGAYDLPQHF
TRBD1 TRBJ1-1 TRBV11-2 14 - TGTGCCAGCAGCCTCGCAGGGGGCTACACTGAAGCTTTCTTT CASSLAGGYTEAFF
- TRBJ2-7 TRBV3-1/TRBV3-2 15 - TGTGCCAGCAGCCAAGACCGGGATCGCGCCCACGAGCAGTACTTC CASSQDRDRAHEQYF
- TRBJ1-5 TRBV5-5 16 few TGTGCCAGCAGCTTGCACGGGAGGAATGTGGGTCAGCCCCAGCATTTT CASSLHGRNVGQPQHF
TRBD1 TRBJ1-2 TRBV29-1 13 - TGCAGCGTTCTACAGGGGGATAACTATGGCTACACCTTC CSVLQGDNYGYTF
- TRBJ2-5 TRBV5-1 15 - TGCGCCAGTCAGCCCGGAGGGGGGGCAGGTGAGACCCAGTACTTC CASQPGGGAGETQYF
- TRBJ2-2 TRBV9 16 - TGTGCCAGCAGCGTAGATGGGCCACCGAACACCGGGGAGCTGTTTTTT CASSVDGPPNTGELFF
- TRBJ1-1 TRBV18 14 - TGTGCCAGCTCACCAAACAGGGACAACACTGAAGCTTTCTTT CASSPNRDNTEAFF
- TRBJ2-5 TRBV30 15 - TGTGCCGTAGAATTGGGAGGGGGAGGCCAAGAGACCCAGTACTTC CAVELGGGGQETQYF
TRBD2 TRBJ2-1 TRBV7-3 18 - TGTGCCAGCAGCCAACTGGCTAGCGGGGATAGCTCCTACAATGAGCAGTTCTTC CASSQLASGDSSYNEQFF
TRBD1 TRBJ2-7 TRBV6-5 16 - TGTGCCAGCAGTTACTCGACACCGGACAGGGGGCACGAGCAGTACTTC CASSYSTPDRGHEQYF
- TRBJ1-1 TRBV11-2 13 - TGTGCCAGCAGCAGACGGCCGGGGACTGAAGCTTTCTTT CASSRRPGTEAFF
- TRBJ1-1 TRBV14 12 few TGTGCCAGCAGCCGGGCCGGCCTTGGGGCTTTCTTT CASSRAGLGAFF
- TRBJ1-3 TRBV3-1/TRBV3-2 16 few TGTGCCAGCAGCCAAGATGGGAAGGGGGCTGGAAACACCATATATTTT CASSQDGKGAGNTIYF
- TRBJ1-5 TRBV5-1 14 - TGCGCCAGCAGCCCCGGACCGGGATCGGGCCCCCAGCATTTT CASSPGPGSGPQHF
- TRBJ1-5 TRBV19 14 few TGTGCCAGTAGTAAGACCGCGGGAAGCCAGCCCCAGCATTTT CASSKTAGSQPQHF
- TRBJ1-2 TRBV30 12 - TGTGCCTGGATGAATGGAGGCGGGGGCTACACCTTC CAWMNGGGGYTF
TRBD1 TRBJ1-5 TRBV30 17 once TGTGCCTGGGCCCTCCGGGACAGCCTCAATAGCAATCAGCCCCAGCATTTT CAWALRDSLNSNQPQHF
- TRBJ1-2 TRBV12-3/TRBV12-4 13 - TGTGCCAGCAGCCGTCAGGGGTACTATGGCTACACCTTC CASSRQGYYGYTF
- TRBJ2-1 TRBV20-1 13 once TGCAGTGCTAGTATCTCGGGGAGCAATGAGCAGTTCTTC CSASISGSNEQFF
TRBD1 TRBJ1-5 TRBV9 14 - TGTGCCAGCAGCGAACAGGGGGCTCATCAGCCCCAGCATTTT CASSEQGAHQPQHF
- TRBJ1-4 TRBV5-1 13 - TGCGCCAGCAGCCTACGGACAGACGAAAAACTGTTTTTT CASSLRTDEKLFF
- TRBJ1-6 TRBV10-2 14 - TGCGCCAGCAGTGACCTTATGAGTAATTCACCCCTCCACTTT CASSDLMSNSPLHF
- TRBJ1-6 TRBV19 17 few TGTGCCAGTAGTGAGGTATGGTTCGGCGGGAGAAGGTCACCCCTCCACTTT CASSEVWFGGRRSPLHF
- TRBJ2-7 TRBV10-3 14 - TGTGCCATCAGTCCGGGACTTGGTCTCGGAGAGCAGTACTTC CAISPGLGLGEQYF
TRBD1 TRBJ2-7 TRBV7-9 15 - TGTGCCAGCAGCCTGGGACAGGGGGAGAACTACGAGCAGTACTTC CASSLGQGENYEQYF
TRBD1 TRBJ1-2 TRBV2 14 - TGTGCCAGCACTCAAGAGCGACAGGGGGAGGGCTACACCTTC CASTQERQGEGYTF